This TCR beta chain was identified in a study of T cells expressing NK-cell markers. Findings and caveats of the study: In a few donors, dominant clonotypes made up about 28.3-60.1% of CD3+CD56-NKG2C+ cells. Dominant NKG2C+ clonotypes in six donors made up 1.0-7.0% of CD8+ T cells.

The CDR3 has 12 amino acids. Germline V gene sequence: CDR1 DFQATT, CDR2 SNEGSKA (reference sequence). TCRdb re-called the 5' RACE reads; one entry per CDR3 protein, DNA not given. The clone table shows hundreds of thousands of distinct CDR3 sequences, with the ten largest holding around 4%. As to this clonotype: Its matching antigen is unknown.

Sequencing was done on a sample of blood T cells: a sorted CD56 or NKG2C T cell subset, CD4+ or CD8+ T cells, or bulk PBMC T cells (not recorded which). The chain employs TRBV20-1 and TRBJ1-2; lacking DNA, the TRBD1 call made by TCRdb goes unchecked. The sequence came from a man between 18 and 35 years old in good health. The CDR3: CSARDSSYGYTF.